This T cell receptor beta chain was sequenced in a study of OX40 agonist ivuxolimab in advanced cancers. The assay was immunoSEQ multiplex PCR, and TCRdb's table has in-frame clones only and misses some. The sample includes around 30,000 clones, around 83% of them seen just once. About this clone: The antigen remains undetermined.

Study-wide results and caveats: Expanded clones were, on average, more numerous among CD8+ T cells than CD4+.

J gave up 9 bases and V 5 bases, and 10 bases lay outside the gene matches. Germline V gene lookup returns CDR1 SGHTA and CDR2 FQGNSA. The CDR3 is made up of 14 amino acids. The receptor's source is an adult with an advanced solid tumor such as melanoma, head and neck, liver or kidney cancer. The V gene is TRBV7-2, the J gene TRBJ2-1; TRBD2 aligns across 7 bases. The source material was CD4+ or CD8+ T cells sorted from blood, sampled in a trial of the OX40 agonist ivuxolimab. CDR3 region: CASSPGRGRGEQFF. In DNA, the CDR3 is TGTGCCAGCAGCCCGGGGAGGGGTCGAGGTGAGCAGTTCTTC.